The 25 T cell receptor beta chains given below trace back to one sample, sequenced in a study of T cell responses to AZD1222 COVID-19 vaccine. The protocol was immunoSEQ multiplex PCR, while the TCRdb copy is restricted to in-frame clones and leaves out a portion. The repertoire consists of about 99,000 clones, with about nine tenths occurring once and the leading ten covering 45%. The starting material was peripheral blood, obtained on day 0 of AZD1222 vaccination. All receptors come from an adult in good health.

The chain carries TRBV11-2 and TRBJ2-5, with 12 bases matching TRBD2. Losses at the gene ends were 4 bases for V and 5 bases for J; bases not matched to a gene: 5. CDR3 length: 15 amino acids. Germline assignment: CDR1 SGHAT and CDR2 FQNNGV. CDR3 sequence: CASSSGLAGLETQYF. The CDR3 DNA reads TGTGCCAGCAGCTCAGGACTAGCGGGACTCGAGACCCAGTACTTC.

This sequence joins TRBV11-2 and TRBJ1-1; D is undetermined. Trimming left V 4 bases short and J 1 base short, with 10 bases between. From germline, CDR1 is SGHAT and CDR2 FQNNGV. CDR3 size: 14 residues. The chain's CDR3 is CASSSNRGNTEAFF. DNA for the CDR3: TGTGCCAGCAGCTCCAACCGGGGGAACACTGAAGCTTTCTTT.

This chain connects TRBV11-2 to TRBJ1-1; D unclear. The germline CDR1 and CDR2 sequences are SGHAT and FQNNGV. V was trimmed by 3 bases and J by 0 bases, leaving 11 bases between them. The CDR3 spans 15 residues. As DNA, the CDR3 is TGTGCCAGCAGCTTGGCGCAGGCCCTGAACACTGAAGCTTTCTTT. It translates to CASSLAQALNTEAFF.

The chain is built from TRBV7-9 and TRBJ1-5; D uncertain. CDR1 and CDR2 (germline): SEHNR, FQNEAQ (reference sequence). The CDR3 length is 15 residues. Trimming took off 4 bases at V and 2 bases at J, with 12 bases between the two ends. In DNA, the CDR3 is TGTGCCAGCAGCTCCGAAGGACCGGGCAATCAGCCCCAGCATTTT. This gives the protein CASSSEGPGNQPQHF.

The sample holds a few counts of this clone. The CDR3 loop reads CASSFTTGGDEQYF. The DNA of the CDR3 is TGCGCCAGCAGCTTTACGACAGGGGGCGACGAGCAGTACTTC. The chain uses TRBV5-1 and TRBJ2-7; 10 nucleotides line up with TRBD1. This CDR3 contains 14 residues. Germline V gives CDR1 SGHRS, CDR2 YFSETQ. V lost 2 bases to trimming and J lost 5 bases; unmatched junction nucleotides: 4.

This clone was seen only a few times. V usage is TRBV5-1 and J usage is TRBJ1-1; D is possibly TRBD1 (5 bases). This CDR3 is built from 13 residues. Germline CDR1 SGHRS, CDR2 YFSETQ. V was trimmed by 6 bases and J by 0 bases, leaving 9 bases between them. Here the CDR3 reads CASIGQLNTEAFF. CDR3 nucleotides: TGCGCCAGCATCGGACAACTGAACACTGAAGCTTTCTTT.

The CDR3 coding sequence is TGTGCCAGCAAAGGGGGTAACTATGGCTACACCTTC. Amino acids: CASKGGNYGYTF. This chain joins TRBV6-5 and TRBJ1-2, with D perhaps matching TRBD1 (6 bases). V shed 7 bases and J shed 1 base, with 7 bases lying between them. Germline values: CDR1 MNHEY, CDR2 SVGAGI. The CDR3 is 12 amino acids.

The chain links TRBV19 to TRBJ2-7, with D unclear. Germline V gene sequence: CDR1 LNHDA, CDR2 SQIVND (reference sequence). The V end lost 1 base, the J end lost 3 bases, and 4 bases lay between the germline ends. The CDR3 spans 12 residues. CDR3 region: CASSIANYEQYF. CDR3 bases: TGTGCCAGTAGTATAGCGAACTACGAGCAGTACTTC.

The V and J genes are TRBV28 and TRBJ1-1; D is possibly TRBD1 (5 bases). Per germline, CDR1 MDHEN and CDR2 SYDVKM. CDR3 length: 17 residues. V was cut by 6 bases and J by 0 bases, with 20 bases left in between. The CDR3 loop is CASSLFSLGRLNTEAFF. CDR3 nucleotides: TGTGCCAGCAGCCTTTTCTCCCTGGGACGGTTGAACACTGAAGCTTTCTTT.

This chain connects TRBV29-1 to TRBJ2-7; D not certain. Trimming took 6 bases from V and 1 from J, leaving 7 bases between them. This CDR3 contains 11 residues. Germline lookup yields CDR1 SQVTM and CDR2 ANQGSEA. This CDR3 reads CSVSDSYEQYF. CDR3 DNA: TGCAGCGTCAGTGATTCCTACGAGCAGTACTTC.

The V gene is TRBV3-1 (or the pseudogene TRBV3-2), the J gene TRBJ1-2; no definite D call. The CDR3 runs to 13 residues. Germline V gene sequence: CDR1 LGHDT, CDR2 YNNKEL (reference sequence). V was cut by 3 bases and J by 3 bases, with 8 bases left in between. This chain's CDR3 is CASSHGRDYGYTF. The CDR3 coding sequence is TGTGCCAGCAGCCACGGGCGCGACTATGGCTACACCTTC.

The V call is TRBV6-2 or TRBV6-3, the J call TRBJ2-3; 12 bases line up with TRBD1. Germline V gives CDR1 MNHEY, CDR2 SVGEGT. The length of the CDR3 is 16 residues. The V segment lost 5 bases and the J segment 3 bases; nucleotides outside the gene matches: 6. CDR3 in amino acids: CASSDRDRGRTDTQYF. In nucleotides, the CDR3 is TGTGCCAGCAGTGACCGGGACAGGGGGCGGACAGATACGCAGTATTTT.

The CDR3 spells CASSSPTTSVYEQYF. In DNA form, the CDR3 reads TGTGCCAGCAGTTCCCCGACTACCTCGGTTTACGAGCAGTACTTC. V gene TRBV27 combines with J gene TRBJ2-7; maybe TRBD2 (5 bases). Trimming took off 4 bases at V and 4 bases at J, with 17 bases between the two ends. CDR3 length equals 15 residues. Germline CDR1 is MNHEY and CDR2 is SMNVEV (reference sequence).

The chain joins TRBV4-3 to TRBJ1-6; D is possibly TRBD1 (5 bases). V was pared by 2 bases and J by 9 bases, with 14 bases between. The V gene's germline CDR1 is LGHNA and CDR2 YSLEER. The CDR3 consists of 15 residues. As DNA, the CDR3 is TGCGCCAGCAGCCAAATTGCTTTGGGACTTTCACCCCTCCACTTT. Its protein is CASSQIALGLSPLHF.

The chain links TRBV2 to TRBJ2-1, with D possibly called TRBD1 or TRBD2 (5 bases each). The CDR3 extends over 14 amino acids. Trimming cost V 10 bases and J 2 bases, with 15 bases left between them. The germline V gene encodes CDR1 SNHLY and CDR2 FYNNEI. CDR3 in amino acids: CATRDGSPYNEQFF. The CDR3 nucleotides read TGTGCCACGAGGGACGGCAGTCCCTACAATGAGCAGTTCTTC.

CDR3 nucleotide sequence: TGTGCCAGCAGTTTTCAGTTCGATTTGGGGACTGAAGCTTTCTTT. This encodes CASSFQFDLGTEAFF. This rearrangement joins TRBV27 to TRBJ1-1; no clear D. Deletions cut 3 bases from V and 5 bases from J, with 16 bases between. Germline V gene lookup returns CDR1 MNHEY and CDR2 SMNVEV (reference sequence). The CDR3 has 15 amino acids.

The chain links TRBV27 to TRBJ1-1; perhaps TRBD1 as D (6 bases). Germline assignment: CDR1 MNHEY and CDR2 SMNVEV (reference sequence). The CDR3 is 13 amino acids. The germline V and J ends were trimmed by 7 bases and 7 bases, with 16 bases remaining between them. CDR3 in amino acids: CASTKWGALEAFF. For the CDR3, the DNA is TGTGCCAGCACTAAATGGGGGGCACTTGAAGCTTTCTTT.

This clone has a single count. CDR3 coding DNA: TGTGCCAGCAGTGAAGATTCAGGGGGCAGTTCACCCCTCCACTTT. Protein product: CASSEDSGGSSPLHF. This chain joins TRBV6-1 and TRBJ1-6, with TRBD1 identical over 8 bases. The CDR3 extends over 15 amino acids. J lost 9 bases, V lost 1 base, and 5 bases had no gene match. Per the germline V gene, CDR1 is MNHNS and CDR2 is SASEGT.

The V call is TRBV27, the J call TRBJ2-1; 7 bases agree with TRBD2. J gave up 0 bases and V 3 bases, and 2 bases lay outside the gene matches. Germline V gene lookup returns CDR1 MNHEY and CDR2 SMNVEV (reference sequence). The CDR3 loop spans 15 amino acids. The CDR3 here is CASSLGGSSYNEQFF. CDR3 DNA: TGTGCCAGCAGTTTGGGCGGGAGCTCCTACAATGAGCAGTTCTTC.

The rearrangement links TRBV5-1 to TRBJ2-3; 10 nucleotides line up with TRBD2. CDR1 is SGHRS and CDR2 is YFSETQ in the germline V gene. This CDR3 contains 18 residues. V lost 0 bases, J lost 4 bases, and 11 bases stayed unmatched. In DNA form, the CDR3 reads TGCGCCAGCAGCTTGGGACTAGCGGGTGACCCCTCCCCAGATACGCAGTATTTT. This translates into CASSLGLAGDPSPDTQYF.

The rearrangement joins TRBV18 to TRBJ2-2, with a tentative D call TRBD2 (5 bases). The CDR3 sequence is 12 residues long. Trimming shortened V by 3 bases and J by 8 bases, and 7 bases separated the two germline ends. CDR1 KGHSH and CDR2 LQKENI come from the germline V gene. Here the CDR3 reads CASSPPGGELFF. DNA for the CDR3: TGTGCCAGCTCACCGCCGGGAGGGGAGCTGTTTTTT.

The gene calls are TRBV7-2 and TRBJ1-2; D gene unclear. Trimming pared 1 base from V and 8 bases from J, leaving 14 bases between. The CDR3 has 14 residues. Per germline, CDR1 SGHTA and CDR2 FQGNSA. CDR3 DNA: TGTGCCAGCAGCTTAGGGCACCAAGGGTTCGGCTACACCTTC. It codes for CASSLGHQGFGYTF.

The chain links TRBV5-4 to TRBJ1-1; no definite D call. CDR1 is SGHNT and CDR2 is YYREEE in the germline V gene (reference sequence). V lost 0 bases and J 1 base, leaving 4 bases between the germline ends. CDR3 size: 13 residues. Here the CDR3 DNA reads TGTGCCAGCAGCTTGGAGGCGAACACTGAAGCTTTCTTT. It encodes CASSLEANTEAFF.

The chain combines TRBV25-1 with TRBJ1-6, with D possibly being TRBD1 (6 bases). This CDR3 has 14 residues. V was trimmed by 3 bases and J by 11 bases, leaving 14 bases between them. Germline CDR1 and CDR2: MGHDK and SYGVNS. The CDR3 DNA follows: TGTGCCAGCAGTGAGGGGGGGCGCGGGACACCCCTCCACTTT. Protein sequence: CASSEGGRGTPLHF.

This clone was detected once. The chain uses TRBV7-2 and TRBJ2-7; unclear D gene. Trimming stripped 1 base from V and 4 bases from J, with 11 bases between. CDR1 and CDR2 from the germline V gene are SGHTA and FQGNSA. The CDR3 spans 14 residues. The CDR3 loop reads CASSLVAGVYEQYF. As DNA, the CDR3 is TGTGCCAGCAGCTTAGTGGCAGGAGTATACGAGCAGTACTTC.